The 9 T cell receptor beta chains reported below all come from one sample, sequenced in a study of T cell changes during pregnancy in multiple sclerosis. Profiled with immunoSEQ multiplex PCR; TCRdb holds only in-frame clones, not every one. The sample lists some 70,000 clones, about 92% occurring once. Source: peripheral blood, taken in the second trimester of pregnancy. The receptors shown here come from a female donor in good health, enrolled as a control in a pregnancy study.

The sample holds a few counts of this clone. The rearrangement links TRBV28 to TRBJ1-2, with 9 bases fitting TRBD1. The J segment lost 5 bases and the V segment lost 8 bases, leaving 3 bases of the junction unmatched. Germline assignment: CDR1 MDHEN and CDR2 SYDVKM. This CDR3 has 12 amino acids. The CDR3 region is CASLGTGYGYTF. The CDR3 DNA reads TGTGCCAGCCTCGGGACAGGGTATGGCTACACCTTC.

V gene TRBV7-3 combines with J gene TRBJ2-7, with D possibly matching TRBD1 (6 bases). CDR3 size: 14 residues. Trimming took off 3 bases at V and 5 bases at J, with 14 bases between the two ends. CDR1 and CDR2 (germline): SGHTA, FQGTGA. CDR3 protein: CASSLGTSPHEQYF. In nucleotides, the CDR3 is TGTGCCAGCAGCTTGGGGACATCCCCTCACGAGCAGTACTTC.

The V call is TRBV28, the J call TRBJ1-1, with D possibly matching TRBD1 (5 bases). The V end was cut by 7 bases, the J end by 5 bases, with 17 bases between. Germline V CDR1 and CDR2: MDHEN, SYDVKM. The CDR3 extends over 14 amino acids. CDR3 residues: CASTTLGRDTEAFF. The CDR3 DNA reads TGTGCCAGCACCACCCTTGGCAGGGATACTGAAGCTTTCTTT.

This chain joins TRBV4-1 and TRBJ2-4; D is perhaps TRBD2 (6 bases). The V end lost 0 bases, the J end lost 2 bases, and 8 bases lay between the germline ends. Germline V CDR1 and CDR2: MGHRA, YSYEKL. The length of the CDR3 is 15 residues. The CDR3: CASSQDGGTKNIQYF. The CDR3 DNA reads as TGCGCCAGCAGCCAAGATGGGGGGACCAAAAACATTCAGTACTTC.

V is TRBV6-5 and J is TRBJ2-7; 9 positions match TRBD1. The CDR3 consists of 15 residues. CDR1 is MNHEY and CDR2 is SVGAGI in the germline V gene. Trimming at V came to 0 bases and at J to 8 bases, leaving 8 bases not matched to a gene. The DNA for the CDR3 is TGTGCCAGCAGTTACTCGACACAGGGGGCAGTACAGCAGTACTTC. This sequence encodes CASSYSTQGAVQQYF.

This chain joins TRBV19 and TRBJ1-1; 8 positions agree with TRBD1. V lost 3 bases and J lost 8; bases outside the gene matches: 17. The CDR3 has 17 residues. CDR1 LNHDA and CDR2 SQIVND come from the germline V gene (reference sequence). CDR3 DNA sequence: TGTGCCAGTAGTATTCTACTTGGGACAGGCGAAGGGAAGGAAGCTTTCTTT. Translated, it gives CASSILLGTGEGKEAFF.

V gene TRBV7-8 combines with J gene TRBJ1-1; 8 nucleotides line up with TRBD1. V gave up 5 bases and J gave up 0 bases; unmatched junction bases: 11. Germline V gene data show CDR1 as SGHVS and CDR2 as FQNEAQ. The length of the CDR3 is 17 residues. CDR3 protein: CASSPRQGPAMNTEAFF. As DNA, the CDR3 is TGTGCCAGCAGCCCAAGACAGGGGCCCGCCATGAACACTGAAGCTTTCTTT.

CDR3 amino acids: CASSIRDRVNEQFF. Written as DNA, the CDR3 is TGTGCCAGCAGCATCCGGGACAGGGTGAATGAGCAGTTCTTC. The chain has TRBV7-8 and TRBJ2-1; 9 nucleotides match TRBD1. Per the germline V gene, CDR1 is SGHVS and CDR2 is FQNEAQ. This CDR3 region has 14 residues. The junction had 6 bases not matched to a gene; V was cut back by 5 bases and J by 7 bases.

The chain couples TRBV7-9 to TRBJ2-5, with 7 bases aligning to TRBD1. There are 14 residues in the CDR3. Germline trimming cut 7 bases from V and 5 bases from J; bases unmatched to any gene: 10. The germline V gene has CDR1 SEHNR and CDR2 FQNEAQ (reference sequence). The CDR3 region has the DNA TGTGCCAGCACCTCGACAGGGTTCGGTGAGACCCAGTACTTC. Its protein is CASTSTGFGETQYF.